This T cell receptor beta chain came from a study of OX40 agonist ivuxolimab in advanced cancers. The CDR3 contains 15 residues. V gave up 6 bases and J gave up 7 bases, with 21 bases separating them. Germline CDR1 and CDR2: MGHRA and YSYEKL. Using immunoSEQ multiplex PCR, the repertoire was profiled, and TCRdb retains in-frame clones only, with some absent. The sample gives 90,000 to 100,000 clones, around 90% of which show up once; around 0.15% is in the top ten. The V gene is TRBV4-1, the J gene TRBJ1-2; tentative D call: TRBD1 (6 bases). This clonotype was sampled from an adult with an advanced solid tumor such as melanoma, head and neck, liver or kidney cancer. The sample in question was CD4+ or CD8+ T cells sorted from blood, obtained in a trial of the OX40 agonist ivuxolimab. The CDR3 sequence: CASRPQGRSSSGYTF. The CDR3 nucleotides are TGCGCCAGCAGGCCACAGGGCCGGAGCTCTAGTGGCTACACCTTC.